This paragraph reports one T cell receptor (beta chain). Germline loops: CDR1 LNHDA, CDR2 SQIVND (reference sequence). The V and J ends lost 4 bases and 0 bases, in that order; junction bases with no gene match: 3. The CDR3 runs to 15 residues. These data are taken from a study of blood T cell repertoires in COVID-19. The repertoire was sequenced with immunoSEQ multiplex PCR; TCRdb's copy has only in-frame clones and lacks some. Of about 110,000 clones listed, over 80% are singletons. The chain recombines TRBV19 with TRBJ2-3; 8 bases are shared with TRBD2. Sequencing used peripheral blood. The receptor was isolated from a woman in her seventies with acute or convalescent COVID-19. CDR3 loop: CASSRSGGSTDTQYF. CDR3 nucleotides: TGTGCCAGTAGTAGAAGCGGGGGCAGCACAGATACGCAGTATTTT.